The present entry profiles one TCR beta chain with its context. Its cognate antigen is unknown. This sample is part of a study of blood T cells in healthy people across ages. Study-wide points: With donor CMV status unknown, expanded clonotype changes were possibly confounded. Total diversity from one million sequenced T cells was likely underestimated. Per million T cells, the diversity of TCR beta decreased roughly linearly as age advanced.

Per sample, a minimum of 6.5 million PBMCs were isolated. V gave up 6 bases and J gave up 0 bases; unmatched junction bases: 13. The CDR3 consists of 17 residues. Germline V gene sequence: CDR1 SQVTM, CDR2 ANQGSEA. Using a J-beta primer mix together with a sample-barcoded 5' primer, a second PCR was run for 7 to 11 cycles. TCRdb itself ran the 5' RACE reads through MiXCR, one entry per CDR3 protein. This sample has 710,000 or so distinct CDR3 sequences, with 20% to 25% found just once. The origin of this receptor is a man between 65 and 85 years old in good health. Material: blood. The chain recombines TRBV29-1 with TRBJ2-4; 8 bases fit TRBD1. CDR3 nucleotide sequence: TGCAGCGTCGTTGGACAGGGAGTGGGCTTAGCCAAAAACATTCAGTACTTC. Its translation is CSVVGQGVGLAKNIQYF.